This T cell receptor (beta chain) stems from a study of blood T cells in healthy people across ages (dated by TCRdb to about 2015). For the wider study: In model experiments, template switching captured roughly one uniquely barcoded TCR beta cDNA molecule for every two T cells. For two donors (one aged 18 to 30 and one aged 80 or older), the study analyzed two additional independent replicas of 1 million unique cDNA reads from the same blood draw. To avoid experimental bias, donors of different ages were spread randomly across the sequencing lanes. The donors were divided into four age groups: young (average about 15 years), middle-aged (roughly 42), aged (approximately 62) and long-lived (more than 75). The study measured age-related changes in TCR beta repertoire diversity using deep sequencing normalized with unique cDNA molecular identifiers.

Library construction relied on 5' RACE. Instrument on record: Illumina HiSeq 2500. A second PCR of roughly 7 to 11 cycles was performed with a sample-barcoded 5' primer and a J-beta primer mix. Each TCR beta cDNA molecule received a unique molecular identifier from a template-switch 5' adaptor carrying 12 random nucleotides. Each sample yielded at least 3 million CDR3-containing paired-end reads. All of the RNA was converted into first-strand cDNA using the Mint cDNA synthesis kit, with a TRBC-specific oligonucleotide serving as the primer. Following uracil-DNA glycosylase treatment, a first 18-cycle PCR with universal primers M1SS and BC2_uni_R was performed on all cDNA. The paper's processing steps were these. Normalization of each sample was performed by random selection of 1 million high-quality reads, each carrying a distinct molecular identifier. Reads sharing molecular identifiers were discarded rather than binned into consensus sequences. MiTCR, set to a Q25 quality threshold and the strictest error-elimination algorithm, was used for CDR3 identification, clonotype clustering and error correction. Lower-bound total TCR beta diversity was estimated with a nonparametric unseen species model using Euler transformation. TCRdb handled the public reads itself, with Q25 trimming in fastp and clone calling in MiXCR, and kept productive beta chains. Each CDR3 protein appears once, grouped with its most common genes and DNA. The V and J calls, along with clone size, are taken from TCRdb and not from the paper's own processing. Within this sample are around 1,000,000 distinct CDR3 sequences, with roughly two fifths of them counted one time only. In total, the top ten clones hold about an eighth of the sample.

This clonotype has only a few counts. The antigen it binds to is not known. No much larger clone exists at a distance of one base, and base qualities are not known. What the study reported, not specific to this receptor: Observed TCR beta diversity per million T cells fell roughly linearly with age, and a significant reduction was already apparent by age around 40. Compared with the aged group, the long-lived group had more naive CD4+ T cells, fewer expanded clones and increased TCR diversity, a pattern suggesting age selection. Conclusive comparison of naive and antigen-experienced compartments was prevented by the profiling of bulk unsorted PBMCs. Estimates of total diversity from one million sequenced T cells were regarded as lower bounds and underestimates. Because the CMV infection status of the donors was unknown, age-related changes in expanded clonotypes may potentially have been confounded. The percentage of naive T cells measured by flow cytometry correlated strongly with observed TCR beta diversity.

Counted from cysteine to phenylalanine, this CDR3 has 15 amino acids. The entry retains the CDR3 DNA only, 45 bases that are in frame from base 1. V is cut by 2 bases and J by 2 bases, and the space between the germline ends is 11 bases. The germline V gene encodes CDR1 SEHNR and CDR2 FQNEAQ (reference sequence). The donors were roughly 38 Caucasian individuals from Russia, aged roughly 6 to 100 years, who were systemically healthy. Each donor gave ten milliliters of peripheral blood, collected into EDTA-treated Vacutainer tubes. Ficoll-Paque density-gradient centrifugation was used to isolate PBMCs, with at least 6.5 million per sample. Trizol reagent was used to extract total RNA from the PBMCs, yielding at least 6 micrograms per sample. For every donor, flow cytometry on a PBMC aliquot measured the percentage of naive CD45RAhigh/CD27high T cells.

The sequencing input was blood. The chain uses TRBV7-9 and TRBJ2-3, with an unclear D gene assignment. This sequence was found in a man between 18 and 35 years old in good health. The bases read TGTGCCAGCAGCTTACGCAGGTCCCACACAGATACGCAGTATTTT. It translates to CASSLRRSHTDTQYF.